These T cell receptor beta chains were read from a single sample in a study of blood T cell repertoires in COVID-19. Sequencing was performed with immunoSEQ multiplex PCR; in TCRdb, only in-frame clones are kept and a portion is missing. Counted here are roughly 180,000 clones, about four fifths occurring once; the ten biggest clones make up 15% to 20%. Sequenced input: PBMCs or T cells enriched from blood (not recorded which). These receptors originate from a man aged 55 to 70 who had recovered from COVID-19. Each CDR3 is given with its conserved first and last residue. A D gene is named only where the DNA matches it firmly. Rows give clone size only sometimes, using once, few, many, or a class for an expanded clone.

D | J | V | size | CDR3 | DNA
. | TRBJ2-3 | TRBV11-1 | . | CASSLYSGRGDTQYF | TGTGCCAGCAGCTTATACAGTGGGAGAGGAGATACGCAGTATTTT
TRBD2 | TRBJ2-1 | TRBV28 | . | CASSFRAGAAHEQFF | TGTGCCAGCAGTTTCAGGGCGGGAGCAGCCCATGAGCAGTTCTTC
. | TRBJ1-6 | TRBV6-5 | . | CASSLTGTLPSPLHF | TGTGCCAGCAGCCTTACAGGGACCCTCCCTTCACCCCTCCACTTT
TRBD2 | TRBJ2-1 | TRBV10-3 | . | CAISDQGLAEQFF | TGTGCCATCAGTGACCAAGGACTAGCCGAGCAGTTCTTC
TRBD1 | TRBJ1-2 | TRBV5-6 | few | CASSQAGTGGGYGYTF | TGTGCCAGCAGCCAAGCCGGGACAGGGGGTGGATATGGCTACACCTTC
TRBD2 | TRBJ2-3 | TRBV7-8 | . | CASSSRTSPTDTQYF | TGTGCCAGCAGCAGTAGGACTAGCCCCACAGATACGCAGTATTTT
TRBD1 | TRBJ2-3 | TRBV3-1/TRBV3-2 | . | CASSQAKTGGTDTQYF | TGTGCCAGCAGCCAAGCTAAGACAGGGGGCACAGATACGCAGTATTTT
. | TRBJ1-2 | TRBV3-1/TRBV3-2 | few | CASSQESRKDPDTF | TGTGCCAGCAGCCAAGAGTCTAGAAAAGACCCCGACACCTTC
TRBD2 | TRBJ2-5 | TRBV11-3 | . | CASSLAGTSGKETQYF | TGTGCCAGCAGCTTGGCCGGGACTAGCGGGAAAGAGACCCAGTACTTC
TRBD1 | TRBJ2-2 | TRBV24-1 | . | CATSDSRQGAIAGELFF | TGTGCCACCAGTGATTCCAGACAGGGGGCTATCGCCGGGGAGCTGTTTTTT
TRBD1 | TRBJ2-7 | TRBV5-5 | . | CASSFDRGYTYEQYF | TGTGCCAGCAGCTTCGACAGGGGGTATACCTACGAGCAGTACTTC
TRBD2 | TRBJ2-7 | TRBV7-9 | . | CASSSPGHSGTSAYEQYF | TGTGCCAGCAGCTCGCCCGGCCATTCCGGGACTAGCGCCTACGAGCAGTACTTC
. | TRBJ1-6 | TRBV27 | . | CASSLSSPGNSPLHF | TGTGCCAGCAGTTTGTCAAGCCCAGGGAATTCACCCCTCCACTTT
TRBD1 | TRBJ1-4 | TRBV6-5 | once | CASSYSRGQGNEKLFF | TGTGCCAGCAGTTACTCTAGGGGACAGGGGAATGAAAAACTGTTTTTT
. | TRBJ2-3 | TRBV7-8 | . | CASSFTQGVPDTQYF | TGTGCCAGCAGCTTCACACAGGGAGTGCCAGATACGCAGTATTTT
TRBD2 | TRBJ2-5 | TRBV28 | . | CASSFSGTSLLETQYF | TGTGCCAGCAGTTTCTCAGGGACTAGCCTATTGGAGACCCAGTACTTC
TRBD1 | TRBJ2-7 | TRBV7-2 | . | CASSPRGQGRSYEQYF | TGTGCCAGCAGCCCTCGCGGACAGGGTCGCTCCTACGAGCAGTACTTC
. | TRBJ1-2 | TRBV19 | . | CASSIAAGPYGYTF | TGTGCCAGTAGTATAGCAGCGGGACCCTATGGCTACACCTTC
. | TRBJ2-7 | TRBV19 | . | CASSIAGDGYEQYF | TGTGCCAGTAGTATAGCAGGGGACGGCTACGAGCAGTACTTC
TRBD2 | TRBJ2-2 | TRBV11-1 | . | CASSFSSGRYTGELFF | TGTGCCAGCAGCTTTTCTAGCGGGAGATATACCGGGGAGCTGTTTTTT
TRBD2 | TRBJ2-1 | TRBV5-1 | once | CASSVRGTSGAGYNEQFF | TGCGCCAGCAGCGTCCGCGGGACTAGCGGGGCCGGCTACAATGAGCAGTTCTTC
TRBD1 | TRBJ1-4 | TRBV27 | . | CASSGSGTGNEKLFF | TGTGCCAGCAGTGGATCAGGGACAGGGAATGAAAAACTGTTTTTT
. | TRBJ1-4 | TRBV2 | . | CASSEATTGLDEKLFF | TGTGCCAGCAGTGAAGCGACCACAGGGCTGGATGAAAAACTGTTTTTT
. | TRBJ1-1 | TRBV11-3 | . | CASSLGGFNTEAFF | TGTGCCAGCAGCTTAGGAGGATTCAACACTGAAGCTTTCTTT
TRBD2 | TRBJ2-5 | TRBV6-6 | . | CASARTSGRAETQYF | TGTGCCAGCGCCAGGACTAGCGGGAGGGCCGAGACCCAGTACTTC
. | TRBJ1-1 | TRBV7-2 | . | CASSSRQYTEAFF | TGTGCCAGCAGCTCTCGACAGTACACTGAAGCTTTCTTT
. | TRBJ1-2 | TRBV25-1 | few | CASRGGDYGYTF | TGTGCCAGCAGAGGGGGTGACTATGGCTACACCTTC
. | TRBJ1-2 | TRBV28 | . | CASTPQGLFNYGYTF | TGTGCCAGCACACCCCAGGGCTTATTTAACTATGGCTACACCTTC
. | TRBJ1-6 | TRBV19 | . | CASSASWGGNSPLHF | TGTGCCAGTAGCGCCTCCTGGGGGGGCAATTCACCCCTCCACTTT
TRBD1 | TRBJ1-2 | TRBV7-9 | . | CASTGQGMNGYTF | TGTGCCAGCACCGGACAGGGGATGAATGGCTACACCTTC
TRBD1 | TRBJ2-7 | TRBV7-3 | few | CASSLRPGQGIYEQYF | TGTGCCAGCAGCCTACGACCGGGACAGGGAATCTACGAGCAGTACTTC
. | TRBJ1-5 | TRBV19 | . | CASSPGTLGGKPQHF | TGTGCCAGTAGTCCCGGGACCTTAGGGGGTAAGCCCCAGCATTTT
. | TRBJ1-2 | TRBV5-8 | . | CASSLEGRGTGYTF | TGTGCCAGCAGCTTGGAAGGCAGGGGCACTGGCTACACCTTC
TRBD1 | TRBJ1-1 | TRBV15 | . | CATSRADRGTEAFF | TGTGCCACCAGCAGAGCCGACAGGGGAACTGAAGCTTTCTTT
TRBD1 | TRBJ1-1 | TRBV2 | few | CASRGTGFNTEAFF | TGTGCCAGCAGAGGGACAGGCTTTAACACTGAAGCTTTCTTT
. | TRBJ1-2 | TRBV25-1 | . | CASSPPRKYGPFNYGYTF | TGTGCCAGCAGCCCGCCGAGGAAGTACGGTCCATTTAACTATGGCTACACCTTC
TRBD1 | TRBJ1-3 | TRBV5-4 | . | CASSLPTGSGNTIYF | TGTGCCAGCAGCCTTCCGACAGGGTCGGGAAACACCATATATTTT
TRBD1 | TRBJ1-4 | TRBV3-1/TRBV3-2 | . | CASSDWRGLGNEKLFF | TGTGCCAGCAGCGACTGGAGGGGGCTAGGTAATGAAAAACTGTTTTTT
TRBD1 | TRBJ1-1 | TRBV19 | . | CASSMGQGGFTEAFF | TGTGCCAGTAGTATGGGACAAGGGGGCTTCACTGAAGCTTTCTTT
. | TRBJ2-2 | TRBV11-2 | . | CASSLDLRNTGELFF | TGTGCCAGCAGCTTAGATCTACGGAACACCGGGGAGCTGTTTTTT
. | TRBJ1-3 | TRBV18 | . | CASSPQHSQAGNTIYF | TGTGCCAGCTCACCACAACACAGTCAAGCTGGAAACACCATATATTTT
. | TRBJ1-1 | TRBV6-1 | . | CASSESRGTEAFF | TGTGCCAGCAGTGAGTCCCGGGGCACTGAAGCTTTCTTT
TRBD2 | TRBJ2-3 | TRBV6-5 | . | CASSYDPSGGTDTQYF | TGTGCCAGCAGTTACGACCCTAGCGGGGGGACAGATACGCAGTATTTT
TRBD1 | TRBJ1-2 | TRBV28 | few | CASTYPGTGEVYGYTF | TGTGCCAGCACCTACCCCGGGACAGGGGAGGTCTATGGCTACACCTTC
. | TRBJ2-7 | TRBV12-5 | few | CASGYAGDEQYF | TGTGCTAGTGGCTACGCAGGGGACGAGCAGTACTTC
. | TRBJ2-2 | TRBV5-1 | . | CASSSGINTGELFF | TGCGCCAGCAGCTCAGGGATTAACACCGGGGAGCTGTTTTTT
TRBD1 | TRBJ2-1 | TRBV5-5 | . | CASTSTLGDRVMNEQFF | TGTGCCAGCACCTCTACCCTGGGGGACAGGGTGATGAATGAGCAGTTCTTC
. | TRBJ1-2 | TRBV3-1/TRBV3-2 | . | CASSQDPTGPRGGYTF | TGTGCCAGCAGCCAAGATCCGACCGGGCCAAGAGGGGGCTACACCTTC